This TCR beta chain was observed in a study of blood T cells in healthy people across ages. Trimming took 5 bases from V and 7 from J; bases not matched to a gene: 8. The germline V gene encodes CDR1 SGHTA and CDR2 FQGNSA. The CDR3 runs to 14 residues. Together with a sample-barcoded 5' primer, a J-beta primer mix was included in a second PCR lasting roughly 6 to 12 cycles. TCRdb re-called the 5' RACE reads with MiXCR, one entry per CDR3 protein. The data show around 1,600,000 distinct CDR3 sequences, approximately 42% seen once. The source is a woman between 18 and 29 years old in good health. Sequencing was carried out using blood. This chain uses TRBV7-2 with TRBJ2-5, with TRBD1 identical over 9 bases. CDR3 nucleotide sequence: TGTGCCAGCAGCCACTGGGACAGGGTTGGGACCCAGTACTTC. Amino acid sequence: CASSHWDRVGTQYF.